This record covers a single TCR beta chain. Sequencing used immunoSEQ multiplex PCR; TCRdb keeps in-frame clones, though not all of them. The sample consists of 200,000 to 300,000 clones, around 87% of them appearing once. Documented treatment: some 20 received Ad26.COV2.S at low or high dose, single or two shots; about 5 received placebo; per-sample allocation not given. Specimen acquisition occurred on day 63 following the initial vaccine or placebo injection. The data were obtained in a study of Ad26.COV2.S vaccination and SARS-CoV-2 variants. Per the germline V gene, CDR1 is SGDLS and CDR2 is YYNGEE. CDR3 length: 17 residues. V lost 0 bases to trimming and J lost 2 bases, with 15 bases between them.

The TCR comes from a person aged 18-60 years who received the Ad26.COV2.S COVID-19 vaccine or a placebo. The gene calls are TRBV9 and TRBJ1-5; D not resolved. The sample in question was peripheral blood, obtained in a trial of Ad26.COV2.S vaccine versus placebo. The CDR3 region is CASSVGESVQGNQPQHF. The DNA of the CDR3 is TGTGCCAGCAGCGTAGGCGAGTCAGTCCAGGGCAATCAGCCCCAGCATTTT.